This TCR beta chain was documented in a study of control samples from healthy donors and cancer patients. Sequencing used immunoSEQ multiplex PCR; TCRdb keeps in-frame clones, though not all of them. This sample carries around 100,000 clones, about 89% of them seen once, and the ten largest clones take approximately 20%. This CDR3 has 14 amino acids. Per germline, CDR1 SGHRS and CDR2 YFSETQ. Trimming shortened V by 0 bases and J by 4 bases, and 8 bases separated the two germline ends. The sequence derives from a man in his sixties with lung cancer. The V call is TRBV5-1, the J call TRBJ1-5, with D perhaps matching TRBD1 (6 bases). Material for sequencing was PBMCs. CDR3 sequence reads: CASSLGRGNQPQHF. The CDR3 nucleotides read TGCGCCAGCAGCTTGGGCAGGGGTAATCAGCCCCAGCATTTT.